This T cell receptor beta chain originates from a study of blood T cell repertoires in COVID-19. Study-wide context: Sites in the United States, Italy and Spain provided acute and convalescent COVID-19 samples.

The table came from immunoSEQ multiplex PCR; TCRdb's copy has only in-frame clones and leaves some out. The data hold tens of thousands of clones, with about 90% observed a single time. Only one count was recorded for this clone. Germline values: CDR1 SGHTS, CDR2 YDEGEE. This CDR3 comprises 16 residues. V shed 4 bases and J shed 7 bases, with 20 bases lying between them. This rearrangement joins TRBV5-8 to TRBJ1-4; tentative D call: TRBD1 (6 bases). The sequence came from a human donor with active COVID-19. The donor label of this sample is uncertain. Sequenced: peripheral blood. CDR3 residues: CASSRTGLAGVEKLFF. The CDR3 coding sequence is TGTGCCAGCAGCCGGACCGGGTTGGCAGGGGTTGAAAAACTGTTTTTT.